The 3 T cell receptor beta chains in this list originate from one sample, sequenced in a study of PD-L1 blockade in urothelial cancer. Time point reported: peripheral blood 6 weeks after treatment start. Assay: immunoSEQ multiplex PCR; the TCRdb copy retains only in-frame clones and omits some. The sample carries 45,000 to 60,000 clones, around nine tenths recorded once. Sequenced here: PBMCs, sampled around atezolizumab (anti-PD-L1) treatment. The receptors come from a man between 60 and 70 years old with urothelial cancer.

The genes are TRBV4-1 and TRBJ1-2; TRBD1 aligns across 7 bases. CDR3 length equals 15 residues. Germline V lookup: CDR1 MGHRA, CDR2 YSYEKL. Germline trimming cut 1 base from V and 5 bases from J; bases unmatched to any gene: 7. For the CDR3, the DNA is TGCGCCAGCAGCCAAGCATTACAGGGGTGGTATGGCTACACCTTC. It yields the protein CASSQALQGWYGYTF.

The V and J genes are TRBV9 and TRBJ1-2, with 7 bases matching TRBD1. The CDR3 consists of 12 residues. Germline V gene data show CDR1 as SGDLS and CDR2 as YYNGEE. V shed 3 bases, J shed 5 bases, and the junction held 1 base outside the gene matches. DNA of the CDR3: TGTGCCAGCAGCGCGACAGGGTATGGCTACACCTTC. This translates into CASSATGYGYTF.

The rearrangement uses TRBV5-1 and TRBJ1-2, with a tentative D call TRBD1 (5 bases). The germline CDR1 and CDR2 sequences are SGHRS and YFSETQ. This CDR3 is built from 14 residues. The V end was cut by 2 bases, the J end by 0 bases, with 8 bases between. The CDR3 DNA sequence: TGCGCCAGCAGCTTACAGGAAGCTAACTATGGCTACACCTTC. Translated: CASSLQEANYGYTF.